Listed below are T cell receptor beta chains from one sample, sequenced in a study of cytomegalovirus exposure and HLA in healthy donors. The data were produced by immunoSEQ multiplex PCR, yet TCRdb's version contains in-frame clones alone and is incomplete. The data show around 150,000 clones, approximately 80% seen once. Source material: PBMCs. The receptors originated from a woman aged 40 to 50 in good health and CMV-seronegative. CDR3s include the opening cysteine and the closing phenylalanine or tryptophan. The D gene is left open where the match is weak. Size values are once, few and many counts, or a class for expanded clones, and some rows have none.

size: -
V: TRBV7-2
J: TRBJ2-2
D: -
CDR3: CASSEEGITGELFF
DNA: TGTGCCAGCAGCGAGGAGGGAATCACCGGGGAGCTGTTTTTT

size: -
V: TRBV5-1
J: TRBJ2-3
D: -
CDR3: CASSADRDTSTDTQYF
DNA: TGCGCCAGCAGCGCCGACCGGGACACCAGCACAGATACGCAGTATTTT

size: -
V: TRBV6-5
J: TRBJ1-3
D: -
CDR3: CASSYWSGAGNTIYF
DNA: TGTGCCAGCAGTTACTGGTCAGGGGCTGGAAACACCATATATTTT

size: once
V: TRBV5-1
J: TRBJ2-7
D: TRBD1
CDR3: CASSSFVGQGNEQYF
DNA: TGCGCCAGCAGCTCTTTTGTGGGACAGGGGAACGAGCAGTACTTC

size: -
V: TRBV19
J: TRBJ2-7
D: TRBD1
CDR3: CASRSKDRDEQYF
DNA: TGTGCCAGTAGATCAAAGGACAGGGACGAGCAGTACTTC

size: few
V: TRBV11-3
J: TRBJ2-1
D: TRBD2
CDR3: CASSLEASGYNEQFF
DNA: TGTGCCAGCAGCTTAGAAGCTAGCGGATACAATGAGCAGTTCTTC

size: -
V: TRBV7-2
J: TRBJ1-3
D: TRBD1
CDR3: CASSLGQGGNTIYF
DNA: TGTGCCAGCAGCTTAGGACAGGGGGGAAACACCATATATTTT

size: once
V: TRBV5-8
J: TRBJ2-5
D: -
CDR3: CASSLDTTAETQYF
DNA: TGTGCCAGCAGCCTCGACACGACAGCAGAGACCCAGTACTTC

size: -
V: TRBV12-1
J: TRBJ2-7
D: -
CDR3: CASSFVGPHGGPYEQYF
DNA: TGTGCCAGCAGCTTTGTGGGGCCACACGGGGGACCCTACGAGCAGTACTTC

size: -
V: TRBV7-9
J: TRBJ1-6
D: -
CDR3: CSSSLGDFGSPLHF
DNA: TGTTCCAGCAGCCTCGGGGATTTCGGCTCACCCCTCCACTTT

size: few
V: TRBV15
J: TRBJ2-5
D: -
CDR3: CATSREGAGMQETQYF
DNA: TGTGCCACCAGCAGAGAGGGGGCAGGGATGCAGGAGACCCAGTACTTC

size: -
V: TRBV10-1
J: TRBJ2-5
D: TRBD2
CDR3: CASRVGLAGVGEQYF
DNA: TGCGCCAGCAGAGTTGGACTAGCGGGAGTAGGGGAGCAGTACTTC

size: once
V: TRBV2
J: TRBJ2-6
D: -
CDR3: CASSEEGITSGANVLTF
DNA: TGTGCCAGCAGTGAGGAGGGGATTACCTCTGGGGCCAACGTCCTGACTTTC

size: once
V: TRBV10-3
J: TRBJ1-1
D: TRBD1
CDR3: CAISPRGDTEAFF
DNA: TGTGCCATCAGTCCCAGGGGGGATACTGAAGCTTTCTTT

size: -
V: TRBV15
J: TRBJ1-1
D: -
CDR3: CATSRDQGTEAFF
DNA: TGTGCCACCAGCAGAGATCAGGGGACTGAAGCTTTCTTT

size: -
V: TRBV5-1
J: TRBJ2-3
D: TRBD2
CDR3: CASSLGYRGADTQYF
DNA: TGCGCCAGCAGCTTGGGCTACCGGGGGGCAGATACGCAGTATTTT

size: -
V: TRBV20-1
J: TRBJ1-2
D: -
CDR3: CSVGGEWGYTF
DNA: TGCAGTGTCGGGGGGGAGTGGGGCTACACCTTC

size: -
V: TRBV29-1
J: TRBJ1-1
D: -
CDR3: CSGRPGLTGFAFF
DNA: TGCAGCGGCCGCCCTGGCCTAACAGGATTTGCTTTCTTT

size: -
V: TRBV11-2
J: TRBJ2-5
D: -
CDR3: CASRRRDNQETQYF
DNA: TGTGCCAGCAGACGCCGGGACAATCAAGAGACCCAGTACTTC

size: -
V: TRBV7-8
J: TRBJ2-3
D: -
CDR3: CASSFTRITDTQYF
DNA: TGTGCCAGCAGCTTTACGCGGATCACAGATACGCAGTATTTT

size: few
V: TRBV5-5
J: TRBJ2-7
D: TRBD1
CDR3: CASSLRDRDHEQYF
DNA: TGTGCCAGCAGCTTACGGGACAGGGACCACGAGCAGTACTTC

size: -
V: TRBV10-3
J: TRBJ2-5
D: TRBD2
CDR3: CAISELAGETQYF
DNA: TGTGCCATCAGTGAGCTAGCGGGAGAGACCCAGTACTTC

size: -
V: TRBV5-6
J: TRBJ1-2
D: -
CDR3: CASSLAADYFYGYTF
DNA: TGTGCCAGCAGCTTGGCTGCGGATTATTTCTATGGCTACACCTTC

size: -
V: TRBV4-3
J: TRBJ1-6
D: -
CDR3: CASSQDRGYNSPLHF
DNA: TGCGCCAGCAGCCAAGATAGGGGTTATAATTCACCCCTCCACTTT

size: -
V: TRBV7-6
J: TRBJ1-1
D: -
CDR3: CASSLVHMNTEAFF
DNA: TGTGCCAGCAGCTTAGTGCACATGAACACTGAAGCTTTCTTT

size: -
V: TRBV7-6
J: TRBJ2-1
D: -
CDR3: CASSPRYRKFTYNEQFF
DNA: TGTGCCAGCAGCCCTAGATACAGGAAATTTACCTACAATGAGCAGTTCTTC

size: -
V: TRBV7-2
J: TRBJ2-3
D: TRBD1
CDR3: CASSLQGAPTDTQYF
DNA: TGTGCCAGCAGCTTACAGGGGGCGCCCACAGATACGCAGTATTTT

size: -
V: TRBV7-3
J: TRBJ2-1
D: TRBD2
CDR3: CASSLRAGEYNEQFF
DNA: TGTGCCAGCAGCTTACGAGCGGGGGAGTACAATGAGCAGTTCTTC

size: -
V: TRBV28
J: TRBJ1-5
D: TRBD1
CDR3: CASSLRGLTQPQHF
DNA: TGTGCCAGCAGTTTAAGGGGGCTCACTCAGCCCCAGCATTTT

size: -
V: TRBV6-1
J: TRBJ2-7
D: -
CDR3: CASSGRQSSYEQYF
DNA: TGTGCCAGCAGTGGAAGACAGAGCTCCTACGAGCAGTACTTC

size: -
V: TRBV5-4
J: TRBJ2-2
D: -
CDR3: CASSLGAGSNTGELFF
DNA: TGTGCCAGCAGCTTGGGGGCAGGTTCGAACACCGGGGAGCTGTTTTTT

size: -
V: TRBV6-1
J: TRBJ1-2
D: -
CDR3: CASRGLGNNYGYTF
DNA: TGTGCCAGCAGGGGGCTGGGGAATAACTATGGCTACACCTTC

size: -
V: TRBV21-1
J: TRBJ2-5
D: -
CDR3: CASSKVRTGGRPAETQYF
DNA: TGTGCCAGCAGCAAAGTCCGGACAGGGGGACGTCCCGCCGAGACCCAGTACTTC

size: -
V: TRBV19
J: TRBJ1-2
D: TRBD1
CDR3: CASSISGTGGHYGYTF
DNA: TGTGCCAGTAGTATCTCCGGGACAGGGGGACACTATGGCTACACCTTC

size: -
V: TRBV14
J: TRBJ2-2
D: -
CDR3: CASSQDRGTTLLGGELFF
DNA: TGTGCCAGCAGCCAGGACCGGGGGACGACCCTGTTAGGCGGGGAGCTGTTTTTT

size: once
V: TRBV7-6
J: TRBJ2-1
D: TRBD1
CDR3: CASSLDRVGNEQFF
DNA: TGTGCCAGCAGCCTGGACAGGGTCGGCAATGAGCAGTTCTTC

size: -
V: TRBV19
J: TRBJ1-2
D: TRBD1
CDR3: CASSPPTGKGYTF
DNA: TGTGCCAGTAGTCCCCCGACAGGGAAGGGCTACACCTTC

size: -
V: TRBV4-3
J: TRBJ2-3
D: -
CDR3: CASSHRSGSTDTQYF
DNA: TGCGCCAGCAGCCACAGAAGCGGTAGCACAGATACGCAGTATTTT

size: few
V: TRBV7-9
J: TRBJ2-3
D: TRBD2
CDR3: CASSFRRLAGRTDTQYF
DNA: TGTGCCAGCAGCTTTCGTAGACTAGCGGGGCGCACAGATACGCAGTATTTT

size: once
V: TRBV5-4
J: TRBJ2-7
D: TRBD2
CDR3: CASSPAGRPNEQYF
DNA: TGTGCCAGCAGCCCAGCCGGGAGGCCTAACGAGCAGTACTTC

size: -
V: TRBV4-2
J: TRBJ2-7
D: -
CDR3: CASSFYPTETYEQYF
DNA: TGTGCCAGCAGCTTTTACCCTACAGAGACCTACGAGCAGTACTTC

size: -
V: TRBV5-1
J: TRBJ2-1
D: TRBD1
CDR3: CASGEGQIYNEQFF
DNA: TGCGCCAGCGGCGAGGGACAGATCTACAATGAGCAGTTCTTC

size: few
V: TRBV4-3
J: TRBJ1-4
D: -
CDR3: CASSQDRGNEKLFF
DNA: TGCGCCAGCAGCCAAGATCGAGGGAATGAAAAACTGTTTTTT

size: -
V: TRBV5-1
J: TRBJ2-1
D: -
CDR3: CASSLVVARGNEQFF
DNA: TGCGCCAGCAGCTTGGTGGTGGCCAGGGGCAATGAGCAGTTCTTC

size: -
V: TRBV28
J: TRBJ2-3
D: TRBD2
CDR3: CASRVAGGDIGTDTQYF
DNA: TGTGCCAGCAGAGTAGCGGGAGGGGATATCGGCACAGATACGCAGTATTTT

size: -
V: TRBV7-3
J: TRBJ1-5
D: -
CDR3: CASSPRGRQPQHF
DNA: TGTGCCAGCAGCCCCAGGGGTCGTCAGCCCCAGCATTTT

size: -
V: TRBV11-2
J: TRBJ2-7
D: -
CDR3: CASSLVSGVLYEQYF
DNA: TGTGCCAGCAGCTTAGTATCGGGGGTCCTATACGAGCAGTACTTC

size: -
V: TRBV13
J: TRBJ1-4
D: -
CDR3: CASSLRSGPATNEKLFF
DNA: TGTGCCAGCAGCTTACGATCCGGTCCGGCAACTAATGAAAAACTGTTTTTT

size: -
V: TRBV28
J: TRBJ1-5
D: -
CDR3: CASSFAAVNNQPQHF
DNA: TGTGCCAGCAGTTTTGCGGCAGTAAACAATCAGCCCCAGCATTTT

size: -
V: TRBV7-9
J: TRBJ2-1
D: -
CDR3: CASSLPARAYNEQFF
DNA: TGTGCCAGCAGCTTACCAGCGAGGGCCTACAATGAGCAGTTCTTC

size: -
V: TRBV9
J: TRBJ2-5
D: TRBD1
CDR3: CASSVAGQGFNVETQYF
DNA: TGTGCCAGCAGCGTCGCGGGACAGGGGTTCAATGTGGAGACCCAGTACTTC

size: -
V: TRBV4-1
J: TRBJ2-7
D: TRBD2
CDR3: CASSQELGLAGVYEQYF
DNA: TGCGCCAGCAGCCAAGAACTCGGTCTAGCGGGAGTCTACGAGCAGTACTTC

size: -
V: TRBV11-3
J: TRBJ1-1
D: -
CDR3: CASSRAGTTEAFF
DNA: TGTGCCAGCAGCAGGGCAGGGACTACTGAAGCTTTCTTT

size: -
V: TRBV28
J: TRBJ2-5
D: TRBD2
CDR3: CASSLPKEWGLAGGSWGPRETQYF
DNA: TGTGCCAGCAGTTTACCGAAAGAATGGGGACTAGCGGGGGGATCCTGGGGTCCTAGAGAGACCCAGTACTTC